These 19 T cell receptor beta chains were all obtained from the same sample, sequenced in a study of CD8+ T cells in alopecia areata (dated by TCRdb to 2017 to 2018). What this sample's time point label stands for: around 4 weeks on oral tofacitinib. Interpreted using the paper, the treatment or condition label stands for: oral pan-JAK inhibitor, 5-10 mg twice daily. Receptors were amplified or captured by the immunoSEQ multiplex PCR assay. RNA was extracted from all samples and reverse transcribed into cDNA, which served as template for TCR sequencing. This immuneACCESS table, as held by TCRdb, lists in-frame sequences with V and J called but not all clones. Of the missing ones, under half trace to an unresolved V gene in checked studies; the others have no known cause. The sample contains over 200,000 clones, around three fifths of them found a single time. The ten largest clones represent around 4.2% of the sample.

This specimen consisted of CD4+ T cells sorted from blood, obtained at week 4, from a patient treated with tofacitinib. Receptors originate from a human donor with alopecia areata.

The gene calls are TRBV18 and TRBJ1-6; possible D gene TRBD1, 5 bases. Trimming took off 8 bases at V and 7 bases at J, with 12 bases between the two ends. Germline V gene lookup returns CDR1 KGHSH and CDR2 LQKENI. The CDR3 runs 13 residues. DNA for the CDR3: TGTGCCAGCACCACGGGGGACAATTCACCCCTCCACTTT. Its protein is CASTTGDNSPLHF.

Only a few counts were recorded for this clone. V gene TRBV5-1 combines with J gene TRBJ2-1; D may be TRBD1 or TRBD2 (5 bases each). Deletions cut 0 bases from V and 7 bases from J, with 8 bases between. The CDR3 contains 13 residues. The germline V gene encodes CDR1 SGHRS and CDR2 YFSETQ. CDR3 sequence reads: CASSLDRRNEQFF. CDR3 coding DNA: TGCGCCAGCAGCTTGGACAGGAGGAATGAGCAGTTCTTC.

The CDR3 coding sequence is TGTGCCAGCAGCGTAGGAACTAGCGGGTACCGCACAGATACGCAGTATTTT. It translates to CASSVGTSGYRTDTQYF. The chain links TRBV9 to TRBJ2-3; 9 positions match TRBD2. Germline CDR1 SGDLS, CDR2 YYNGEE. V dropped 0 bases and J dropped 1; count of bases not matched to a gene: 6. There are 17 residues in the CDR3. The full variable domain, in which reference TRBV9 and TRBJ2-3 provide the parts outside the CDR3, is DSGVTQTPKHLITATGQRVTLRCSPRSGDLSVYWYQQSLDQGLQFLIQYYNGEERAKGNILERFSAQQFPDLHSELNLSSLELGDSALYFCASSVGTSGYRTDTQYFGPGTRLTVL.

This clone showed up just a few times. J is TRBJ1-1 and V is TRBV7-9, with a tentative D call TRBD1 (5 bases). The V and J ends lost 0 bases and 2 bases respectively, with 10 bases between them. The germline V gene encodes CDR1 SEHNR and CDR2 FQNEAQ (reference sequence). This CDR3 is 15 amino acids long. The CDR3 DNA reads as TGTGCCAGCAGCTTAGCCGGGACCGCTAACACTGAAGCTTTCTTT. Encoded protein: CASSLAGTANTEAFF.

This clone was seen a few times. V is TRBV30 and J is TRBJ2-1; maybe TRBD2 (6 bases). CDR3 length equals 13 residues. Per the germline V gene, CDR1 is GTSNPN and CDR2 is SVGIG (reference sequence). V was trimmed by 0 bases and J by 5 bases, leaving 8 bases between them. The DNA of the CDR3 is TGTGCCTGGAGTGTTGGGGGGAACAATGAGCAGTTCTTC. This gives the protein CAWSVGGNNEQFF.

CDR3 bases: TGTGCCAGCACTGGGGAGGTAGAGACGCAGTATTTT. Encoded protein: CASTGEVETQYF. The rearrangement uses TRBV2 and TRBJ2-3; tentatively, D is TRBD2 (6 bases). The V gene's germline CDR1 is SNHLY and CDR2 FYNNEI. V lost 7 bases to trimming and J lost 9 bases, with 14 bases between them. The CDR3 contains 12 residues.

The V and J genes are TRBV30 and TRBJ1-6; the match to TRBD1 covers 8 bases. The junction had 6 bases not matched to a gene; V was cut back by 1 base and J by 7 bases. CDR1 is GTSNPN, CDR2 SVGIG, per germline (reference sequence). The CDR3 runs 15 residues. DNA of the CDR3: TGTGCCTGGAGTGGGGGGACAGGAGCGAATTCACCCCTCCACTTT. This codes for CAWSGGTGANSPLHF.

V gene TRBV2 combines with J gene TRBJ1-5; no definite D call. V lost 5 bases and J 11 bases, leaving 10 bases between the germline ends. This CDR3 is built from 11 residues. CDR1 and CDR2 from the germline V gene are SNHLY and FYNNEI. DNA of the CDR3: TGTGCCAGCAGTCTTGGGGTAGCCCAGCATTTT. This translates into CASSLGVAQHF.

This clone was counted a few times. The chain combines TRBV9 with TRBJ1-6, with D uncertain. Trimming cost V 4 bases and J 8 bases, with 16 bases left between them. CDR1 and CDR2 (germline): SGDLS, YYNGEE. CDR3 length: 15 amino acids. CDR3 residues: CASSPRSVPDSPLHF. Here the CDR3 DNA reads TGTGCCAGCAGCCCCCGGTCCGTGCCTGATTCACCCCTCCACTTT. The entire variable domain, with the rest obtained from reference TRBV9 and TRBJ1-6, is as follows: DSGVTQTPKHLITATGQRVTLRCSPRSGDLSVYWYQQSLDQGLQFLIQYYNGEERAKGNILERFSAQQFPDLHSELNLSSLELGDSALYFCASSPRSVPDSPLHFGNGTRLTVT.

The chain joins TRBV7-9 to TRBJ1-1; D gene ambiguous. Deletions cut 1 base from V and 4 bases from J, with 7 bases between. This CDR3 is 13 amino acids long. In germline, CDR1 is SEHNR, CDR2 FQNEAQ (reference sequence). CDR3 DNA sequence: TGTGCCAGCAGCTTAGATGGGATCACTGAAGCTTTCTTT. Protein sequence: CASSLDGITEAFF.

Points on this clone: This sample includes further DNA sequences coding for the same CDR3. The chain joins TRBV30 to TRBJ1-5; D gene ambiguous. The CDR3 is 13 residues long. Germline V gene lookup returns CDR1 GTSNPN and CDR2 SVGIG (reference sequence). The V gene lost 1 base and the J gene lost 4 bases, with 8 bases spanning the gap. For the CDR3, the DNA is TGTGCCTGGAGTGGGACCGAGAATCAGCCCCAGCATTTT. Translation gives CAWSGTENQPQHF.

This clone was recorded once. The chain links TRBV11-2 to TRBJ1-1, with 7 bases matching TRBD1. V trimming: 6 bases; J trimming: 5 bases; junction bases outside the gene matches: 9. This CDR3 is built from 14 residues. Germline values: CDR1 SGHAT, CDR2 FQNNGV. CDR3 in amino acids: CASRHIRGNTEAFF. DNA of the CDR3: TGTGCCAGCAGACATATCAGGGGGAATACTGAAGCTTTCTTT.

This clone was counted between two and nine times. The genes are TRBV9 and TRBJ2-3; 7 nucleotides agree with TRBD2. This CDR3 has 16 residues. In germline, CDR1 is SGDLS, CDR2 YYNGEE. Trimming cost V 5 bases and J 5 bases; bases outside gene matches: 14. The CDR3 nucleotides read TGTGCCAGCAGTGCCCAACCCGGGACTAACAGAGATACGCAGTATTTT. Its translation: CASSAQPGTNRDTQYF.

This clone was detected only once. The chain has TRBV5-6 and TRBJ1-2, with 7 bases that match TRBD1. V shed 4 bases, J shed 2 bases, and the junction held 5 bases outside the gene matches. In germline, CDR1 is SGHDT, CDR2 YYEEEE. CDR3 size: 14 residues. The CDR3 DNA sequence: TGTGCCAGCAGCGCGATGGACAGGAACTATGGCTACACCTTC. Translated, it gives CASSAMDRNYGYTF.

The rearrangement uses TRBV15 and TRBJ2-1; D is possibly TRBD2 (6 bases). The CDR3 runs to 16 residues. Germline CDR1 and CDR2: LNHNV and YYDKDF (reference sequence). V was cut by 1 base and J by 0 bases, with 10 bases left in between. The CDR3 sequence is CATSRVGGTSYNEQFF. Here the CDR3 DNA reads TGTGCCACCAGCAGAGTTGGGGGGACCTCCTACAATGAGCAGTTCTTC.

CDR3 coding DNA: TGTGCCAGCAGTGAAATGTTGCCTCAGCCCCAGCATTTT. It translates to CASSEMLPQPQHF. The V and J genes are TRBV6-1 and TRBJ1-5; no reliable D call. In germline, CDR1 is MNHNS, CDR2 SASEGT. This CDR3 has 13 amino acids. V was shortened by 2 bases and J by 6 bases, with 8 bases between the two germline ends.

This clone appeared a few times. This chain uses TRBV7-9 with TRBJ2-1; weak D call: TRBD2 (5 bases). This CDR3 is built from 16 residues. V lost 2 bases to trimming and J lost 6 bases, with 17 bases between them. In germline, CDR1 is SEHNR, CDR2 FQNEAQ (reference sequence). CDR3 nucleotides: TGTGCCAGCAGCTTACGTGGGGAGCGTTTAGGCAATGAGCAGTTCTTC. It is translated as CASSLRGERLGNEQFF.

The rearrangement joins TRBV5-1 to TRBJ2-6, with TRBD1 matching over 7 bases. V lost 6 bases, J lost 0 bases, and 3 bases stayed unmatched. The CDR3 has 15 residues. From germline, CDR1 is SGHRS and CDR2 YFSETQ. The CDR3 nucleotides are TGCGCCAGCACCCCAGGGGGCTCTGGGGCCAACGTCCTGACTTTC. Translated: CASTPGGSGANVLTF.

This chain connects TRBV5-8 to TRBJ2-3; 12 nucleotides line up with TRBD2. After removal of 3 bases from V and 0 bases from J, the junction contained 2 bases not matched to a gene. This CDR3 has 16 amino acids. The germline V gene has CDR1 SGHTS and CDR2 YDEGEE. The CDR3 sequence is CASSYGLAGSTDTQYF. CDR3 nucleotide sequence: TGTGCCAGCAGCTATGGACTAGCGGGGAGCACAGATACGCAGTATTTT.